The clone carrying this T cell receptor beta chain appeared many times. The target antigen is unknown. This entry belongs to a study of regulatory T cells in long-lasting Graves disease. HTBI primers from iRepertoire and Arm-PCR of CDR3 regions yielded the TCR beta libraries. TCRdb redid the calling of the multiplex PCR reads with MiXCR, one entry per CDR3 protein. This sample has about 440,000 distinct CDR3 sequences; roughly 15% occur once, and the top ten carry about 10%. Notes on the study in general: Newly diagnosed patients shared more than 750 public clonotypes; persistent patients shared approximately 2,900.

The sample's time point: newly diagnosed GD, antithyroid drugs for less than 3 months. From RNA extracted from PBMCs, the TCR library was made. Peripheral blood, around 9.4 milliliters of it, was drawn into EDTA tubes. The V and J ends lost 6 bases and 1 base respectively, with 16 bases between them. Per the germline V gene, CDR1 is MNHEY and CDR2 is SVGEGT. The CDR3 length is 15 residues. The data also belong to a second study, concerning T cells in Graves' hyperthyroidism and ophthalmopathy.

The chain combines TRBV6-2 or TRBV6-3 with TRBJ2-7; either TRBD1 or TRBD2 may fit D (6 bases each). The origin of this receptor is a woman younger than 45 with Graves disease. The sequences come from peripheral blood mononuclear cells (PBMCs), collected at new diagnosis, from a patient treated with antithyroid drugs. CDR3 in DNA: TGTGCCAGCAGATTCCGAGGGGGGCGGTCCTACGAGCAGTACTTC. Translated, it gives CASRFRGGRSYEQYF.